The 17 T cell receptor beta chains reported below all come from one sample, sequenced in a study of cytomegalovirus exposure and HLA in healthy donors. Primers for the PCR totalled 60 Vbeta and 13 Jbeta. The method was immunoSEQ multiplex PCR; TCRdb's version includes in-frame clones alone and lacks a portion of them. Seen in this sample are approximately 70,000 clones; the ten most common clones hold approximately 3.8%. Sequenced sample: PBMCs. The receptors were gathered from a female donor in good health and CMV-seropositive.

V usage is TRBV27 and J usage is TRBJ2-3; D not certain. Germline-derived CDR1 and CDR2 are MNHEY and SMNVEV (reference sequence). Trimming stripped 7 bases from V and 4 bases from J, with 12 bases between. This CDR3 has 13 amino acids. In DNA, the CDR3 is TGTGCCAGCACCTATTCCGGGTCAGATACGCAGTATTTT. Encoded protein: CASTYSGSDTQYF.

The genes are TRBV5-8 and TRBJ2-5; a possible D gene is TRBD2 (5 bases). This CDR3 contains 12 residues. The germline V gene has CDR1 SGHTS and CDR2 YDEGEE. Trimming shortened V by 1 base and J by 5 bases, and 6 bases separated the two germline ends. The CDR3 loop reads CASSLTGETQYF. The CDR3 DNA sequence: TGTGCCAGCAGCTTGACGGGGGAGACCCAGTACTTC.

The chain couples TRBV5-1 to TRBJ1-2; 8 nucleotides match TRBD1. The J segment lost 2 bases and the V segment lost 0 bases, leaving 6 bases of the junction unmatched. The CDR3 runs to 16 residues. CDR1 and CDR2 from the germline V gene are SGHRS and YFSETQ. The CDR3 region is CASSLVEQGGNYGYTF. The CDR3 bases are TGCGCCAGCAGCTTGGTGGAACAGGGGGGGAACTATGGCTACACCTTC.

The chain recombines TRBV5-1 with TRBJ2-1, with D possibly being TRBD2 (5 bases). The CDR3 contains 14 residues. In germline, CDR1 is SGHRS, CDR2 YFSETQ. Deletions cut 0 bases from V and 7 bases from J, with 11 bases between. CDR3 region: CASSLGGARNEQFF. The CDR3 nucleotides are TGCGCCAGCAGCTTGGGGGGAGCCCGAAATGAGCAGTTCTTC.

The chain couples TRBV7-2 to TRBJ1-5; D remains unclear. Looked up from germline, CDR1 is SGHTA and CDR2 is FQGNSA. The CDR3 has 13 amino acids. V dropped 3 bases and J dropped 7 bases, with 10 bases sitting between them. The chain's CDR3 is CASSFAADQPQHF. CDR3 DNA: TGTGCCAGCAGCTTCGCGGCAGACCAGCCCCAGCATTTT.

V and J are TRBV18 and TRBJ2-5; 10 nucleotides match TRBD2. Germline CDR1 is KGHSH and CDR2 is LQKENI. Trimming removed 5 bases from V and 3 bases from J; junction bases left unmatched: 9. This CDR3 is built from 16 residues. The CDR3 nucleotides are TGTGCCAGCTCATCACTACTAGCGGGACCGAAAGAGACCCAGTACTTC. Translating gives CASSSLLAGPKETQYF.

The chain is built from TRBV18 and TRBJ2-1; 12 nucleotides match TRBD2. V gave up 0 bases and J gave up 6 bases; unmatched junction bases: 6. Germline CDR1 reads KGHSH; CDR2 reads LQKENI. The CDR3 totals 17 residues. For the CDR3, the DNA is TGTGCCAGCTCACCACCCTCTAGCGGGGGGGCAGGCAATGAGCAGTTCTTC. Encoded protein: CASSPPSSGGAGNEQFF.

The rearrangement uses TRBV2 and TRBJ1-2; 10 bases map to TRBD1. J gave up 6 bases and V 5 bases, and 3 bases lay outside the gene matches. The CDR3 length is 13 residues. The germline V gene encodes CDR1 SNHLY and CDR2 FYNNEI. In DNA form, the CDR3 reads TGTGCCAGCAGTCCGACAGGGGGCGATGGCTACACCTTC. Translating gives CASSPTGGDGYTF.

This chain joins TRBV28 and TRBJ1-2; D is perhaps TRBD1 (5 bases). V gave up 7 bases and J gave up 4 bases, with 13 bases separating them. The CDR3 covers 13 residues. Germline lookup yields CDR1 MDHEN and CDR2 SYDVKM. This chain's CDR3 is CASTTPRAYGYTF. CDR3 DNA sequence: TGTGCCAGCACAACCCCCAGGGCCTATGGCTACACCTTC.

The chain carries TRBV7-3 and TRBJ1-1, with 9 bases matching TRBD1. The junction had 10 bases not matched to a gene; V was cut back by 4 bases and J by 1 base. This CDR3 has 17 amino acids. Per germline, CDR1 SGHTA and CDR2 FQGTGA. The CDR3 bases are TGTGCCAGCAGCTCGGGGACATGGGACAGGGAGAACACTGAAGCTTTCTTT. Amino acids: CASSSGTWDRENTEAFF.

The genes are TRBV5-4 and TRBJ2-3, with 10 bases aligning to TRBD2. Germline loops: CDR1 SGHNT, CDR2 YYREEE (reference sequence). V shed 4 bases and J 0 bases; nucleotides not matched to a gene: 5. The CDR3 runs to 16 residues. The CDR3 DNA reads TGTGCCAGCAGCGAAAGACTAGCGGGTAGCACAGATACGCAGTATTTT. Protein: CASSERLAGSTDTQYF.

The V and J genes are TRBV28 and TRBJ2-1; perhaps TRBD1 as D (6 bases). This CDR3 comprises 11 residues. Germline values: CDR1 MDHEN, CDR2 SYDVKM. Trimming took off 5 bases at V and 15 bases at J, with 14 bases between the two ends. Here the CDR3 DNA reads TGTGCCAGCAGTGAGGGGGTATCGTGGTTCTTC. Translation gives CASSEGVSWFF.

The rearrangement joins TRBV6-6 to TRBJ2-7; D remains unclear. CDR3 length equals 12 residues. Germline assignment: CDR1 MNHNY and CDR2 SVGAGI (reference sequence). V was cut by 2 bases and J by 4 bases, with 6 bases left in between. CDR3 DNA: TGTGCCAGCAGTTACGGCTTGTACGAGCAGTACTTC. It yields the protein CASSYGLYEQYF.

J is TRBJ1-2 and V is TRBV27; D is undetermined. This CDR3 is 13 amino acids long. V was trimmed by 3 bases and J by 4 bases, leaving 9 bases between them. Germline assignment: CDR1 MNHEY and CDR2 SMNVEV (reference sequence). CDR3 in amino acids: CASSFSGSYGYTF. The CDR3 nucleotides are TGTGCCAGCAGTTTTTCCGGTAGCTATGGCTACACCTTC.

The chain recombines TRBV11-3 with TRBJ1-5; D gene unclear. V was shortened by 5 bases and J by 7 bases, with 12 bases between the two germline ends. Germline V gene data show CDR1 as SGHNT and CDR2 as YENEEA. This CDR3 is 13 amino acids long. CDR3 bases: TGTGCCAGCAGCCCCGGAGTAAGCCAGCCCCAGCATTTT. As protein: CASSPGVSQPQHF.

The chain joins TRBV10-1 to TRBJ2-1, with D maybe TRBD2 (6 bases). The CDR3 has 17 residues. Per the germline V gene, CDR1 is WNHNN and CDR2 is SYGVQD (reference sequence). The V and J ends lost 5 bases and 0 bases respectively, with 17 bases between them. The CDR3 loop is CASSRLGGPSSYNEQFF. DNA for the CDR3: TGCGCCAGCAGTCGACTAGGCGGGCCAAGCTCCTACAATGAGCAGTTCTTC.

The rearrangement joins TRBV5-1 to TRBJ2-7; 11 bases are shared with TRBD2. The ends lost 4 bases at V and 4 bases at J; junction bases unmatched: 13. Germline CDR1 reads SGHRS; CDR2 reads YFSETQ. The length of the CDR3 is 17 residues. The CDR3: CASSVGTSGSIRYEQYF. The CDR3 DNA follows: TGCGCCAGCAGCGTGGGCACTAGCGGGAGTATAAGGTACGAGCAGTACTTC.